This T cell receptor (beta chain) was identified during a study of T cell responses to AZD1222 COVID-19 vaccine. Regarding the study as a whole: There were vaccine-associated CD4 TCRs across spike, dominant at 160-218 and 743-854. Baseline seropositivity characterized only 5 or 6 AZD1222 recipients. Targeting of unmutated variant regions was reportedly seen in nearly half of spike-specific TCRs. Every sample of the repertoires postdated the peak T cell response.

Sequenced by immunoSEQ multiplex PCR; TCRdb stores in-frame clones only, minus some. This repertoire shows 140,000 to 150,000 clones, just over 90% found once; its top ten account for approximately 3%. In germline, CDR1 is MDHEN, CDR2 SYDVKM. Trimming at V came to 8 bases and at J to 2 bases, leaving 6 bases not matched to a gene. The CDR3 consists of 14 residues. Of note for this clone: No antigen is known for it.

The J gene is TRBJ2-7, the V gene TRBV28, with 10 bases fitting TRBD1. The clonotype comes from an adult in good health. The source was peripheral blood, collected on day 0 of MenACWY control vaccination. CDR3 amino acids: CASYVDRGTYEQYF. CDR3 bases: TGTGCCAGCTACGTGGACAGGGGGACCTACGAGCAGTACTTC.